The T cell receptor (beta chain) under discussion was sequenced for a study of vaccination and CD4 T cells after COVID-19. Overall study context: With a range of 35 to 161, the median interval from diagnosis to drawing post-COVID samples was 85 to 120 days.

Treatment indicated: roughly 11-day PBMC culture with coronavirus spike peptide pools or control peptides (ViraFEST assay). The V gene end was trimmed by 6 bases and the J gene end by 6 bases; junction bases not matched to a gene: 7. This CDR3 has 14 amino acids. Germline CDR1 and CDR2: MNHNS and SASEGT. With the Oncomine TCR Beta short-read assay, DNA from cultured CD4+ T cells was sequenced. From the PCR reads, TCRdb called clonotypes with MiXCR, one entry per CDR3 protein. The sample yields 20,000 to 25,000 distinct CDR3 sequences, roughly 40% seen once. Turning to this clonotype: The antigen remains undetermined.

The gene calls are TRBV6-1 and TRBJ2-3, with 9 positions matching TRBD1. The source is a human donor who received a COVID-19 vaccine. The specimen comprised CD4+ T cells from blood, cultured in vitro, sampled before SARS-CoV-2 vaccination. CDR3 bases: TGTGCCAGCAGGCCGGGACAGGGTGCGGATACGCAGTATTTT. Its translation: CASRPGQGADTQYF.